These 17 T cell receptor beta chains originate from one sample sequenced in a study of cytomegalovirus exposure and HLA in healthy donors. Both 60 Vbeta primers and 13 Jbeta primers went into the PCR. Measured with immunoSEQ multiplex PCR; TCRdb has only the in-frame clones, and not every one. The profile shows under 200,000 clones, about 73% of them singletons. Sequenced: PBMCs. The receptors were gathered from a woman aged 40 to 55 in good health and CMV-seronegative.

This sequence joins TRBV5-4 and TRBJ2-1, with D possibly being TRBD2 (5 bases). This CDR3 region has 15 residues. The V gene lost 4 bases and the J gene lost 7 bases, with 18 bases spanning the gap. Germline lookup yields CDR1 SGHNT and CDR2 YYREEE (reference sequence). CDR3 loop: CASSPHEGMRNEQFF. The CDR3 coding sequence is TGTGCCAGCAGCCCCCACGAGGGTATGCGGAATGAGCAGTTCTTC.

The count of this clone is one. This chain links TRBV19 with TRBJ2-3, with no clear D. V lost 3 bases and J lost 0, with 10 bases in between. This CDR3 region has 15 residues. The germline gives CDR1 LNHDA, CDR2 SQIVND (reference sequence). The CDR3 DNA sequence: TGTGCCAGTAGTATTGGCAGGCCTAGCACAGATACGCAGTATTTT. Amino acid sequence: CASSIGRPSTDTQYF.

The table lists this clone with a count of one. CDR3 nucleotide sequence: TGTGCCAGCAGTGTCTACAGGCTATCAGATACGCAGTATTTT. It codes for CASSVYRLSDTQYF. The J gene is TRBJ2-3, the V gene TRBV6-4; possibly TRBD1 for D (5 bases). The CDR3 extends over 14 amino acids. With 4 bases removed from V and 4 bases from J, the gap between germline ends came to 12 bases. From germline, CDR1 is MRHNA and CDR2 SNTAGT.

The chain links TRBV27 to TRBJ1-2; 7 bases are shared with TRBD1. J lost 1 base, V lost 4 bases, and 9 bases had no gene match. From germline, CDR1 is MNHEY and CDR2 SMNVEV (reference sequence). This CDR3 has 16 residues. CDR3: CASSSIDRAFNYGYTF. The CDR3 nucleotides are TGTGCCAGCAGTTCCATCGACAGGGCCTTTAACTATGGCTACACCTTC.

This clone was seen a handful of times. V usage is TRBV5-1 and J usage is TRBJ2-5, with a tentative D call TRBD2 (6 bases). Germline values: CDR1 SGHRS, CDR2 YFSETQ. V dropped 4 bases and J dropped 5 bases, with 15 bases sitting between them. The CDR3 sequence is 14 residues long. The CDR3 DNA is TGCGCCAGCAGCGTACGACTTCGGGGGGAGACCCAGTACTTC. Its translation is CASSVRLRGETQYF.

The V call is TRBV28, the J call TRBJ1-1; 10 positions match TRBD1. The germline gives CDR1 MDHEN, CDR2 SYDVKM. V lost 7 bases to trimming and J lost 4 bases; unmatched junction nucleotides: 6. The CDR3 has 14 residues. The CDR3 bases are TGTGCCAGCATTCGGACAGGGGGATTCACTGAAGCTTTCTTT. The encoded protein is CASIRTGGFTEAFF.

The J gene is TRBJ2-3, the V gene TRBV29-1; D is unresolved. The CDR3 consists of 12 residues. The germline V and J ends were trimmed by 7 bases and 0 bases, with 8 bases remaining between them. CDR1 and CDR2 from the germline V gene are SQVTM and ANQGSEA. This CDR3 reads CSAKTSTDTQYF. CDR3 nucleotide sequence: TGCAGCGCTAAGACTAGCACAGATACGCAGTATTTT.

In its sample, this clone was seen a few times. This rearrangement joins TRBV2 to TRBJ1-1, with a tentative D call TRBD1 (5 bases). The V and J ends lost 5 bases and 1 base respectively, with 8 bases between them. CDR1 is SNHLY and CDR2 is FYNNEI in the germline V gene. The length of the CDR3 is 13 residues. The CDR3 nucleotides read TGTGCCAGCAGTTACCAGGGGAACACTGAAGCTTTCTTT. Residues: CASSYQGNTEAFF.

The chain uses TRBV5-6 and TRBJ1-2; D uncertain. The V end was cut by 1 base, the J end by 6 bases, with 13 bases between. From germline, CDR1 is SGHDT and CDR2 YYEEEE. The CDR3 runs to 14 residues. DNA for the CDR3: TGTGCCAGCAGCTTGCGGGTATCAAGGAATGGCTACACCTTC. It yields the protein CASSLRVSRNGYTF. The full variable domain, with the rest looked up from reference TRBV5-6 and TRBJ1-2, is DAGVTQSPTHLIKTRGQQVTLRCSPKSGHDTVSWYQQALGQGPQFIFQYYEEEERQRGNFPDRFSGHQFPNYSSELNVNALLLGDSALYLCASSLRVSRNGYTFGSGTRLTVV.

The genes are TRBV5-1 and TRBJ1-3, with D uncertain. The CDR3 has 13 residues. V was cut by 5 bases and J by 0 bases, with 6 bases left in between. CDR1 is SGHRS, CDR2 YFSETQ, per germline. The CDR3 DNA sequence: TGCGCCAGCAGATGGAGCTCTGGAAACACCATATATTTT. It encodes CASRWSSGNTIYF.

This chain connects TRBV10-1 to TRBJ2-7; TRBD1 aligns across 10 bases. The V and J ends lost 3 bases and 3 bases, in that order; junction bases with no gene match: 2. This CDR3 region has 14 residues. Per the germline V gene, CDR1 is WNHNN and CDR2 is SYGVQD (reference sequence). The CDR3 region is CASSERDRGYEQYF. For the CDR3, the DNA is TGCGCCAGCAGTGAAAGGGACAGGGGCTACGAGCAGTACTTC.

This clone turned up a few times. The chain couples TRBV6-4 to TRBJ1-1; D gene unclear. V was trimmed by 4 bases and J by 1 base, leaving 7 bases between them. The CDR3 loop spans 13 amino acids. Germline CDR1 MRHNA, CDR2 SNTAGT. The DNA of the CDR3 is TGTGCCAGCAGTGTCGCGGAGAACACTGAAGCTTTCTTT. This gives the protein CASSVAENTEAFF.

This clone has a handful of counts. The chain has TRBV5-6 and TRBJ2-2; a possible D gene is TRBD2 (5 bases). The CDR3 is made up of 15 amino acids. The germline V gene encodes CDR1 SGHDT and CDR2 YYEEEE. The germline V and J ends were trimmed by 0 bases and 3 bases, with 9 bases remaining between them. For the CDR3, the DNA is TGTGCCAGCAGCTTGGGGGTAGCGTACACCGGGGAGCTGTTTTTT. Its translation is CASSLGVAYTGELFF.

The chain is built from TRBV19 and TRBJ1-1; D possibly corresponds to TRBD1 (6 bases). The CDR3 extends over 14 amino acids. From germline, CDR1 is LNHDA and CDR2 SQIVND (reference sequence). V lost 3 bases to trimming and J lost 2 bases, with 10 bases between them. In DNA, the CDR3 is TGTGCCAGTAGTATCTGGGGGCGAAACACTGAAGCTTTCTTT. Translating it yields CASSIWGRNTEAFF.

This chain links TRBV27 with TRBJ1-2, with 7 bases fitting TRBD1. The CDR3 is 14 residues long. V shed 5 bases and J 9 bases; nucleotides not matched to a gene: 12. In germline, CDR1 is MNHEY, CDR2 SMNVEV (reference sequence). Here the CDR3 reads CASSPIGTESRYTF. The CDR3 coding sequence is TGTGCCAGCAGTCCCATCGGGACAGAAAGCCGCTACACCTTC.

This clone was detected a few times. V is TRBV18 and J is TRBJ1-2; unclear D gene. Deletions cut 6 bases from V and 5 bases from J, with 7 bases between. CDR1 and CDR2 from the germline V gene are KGHSH and LQKENI. This CDR3 spans 11 amino acids. The CDR3 coding sequence is TGTGCCAGCTCGCAAACATATGGCTACACCTTC. As protein: CASSQTYGYTF.

In this sample, this clone turned up once. The chain has TRBV7-9 and TRBJ1-5; no clear D. Trimming pared 2 bases from V and 0 bases from J, leaving 5 bases between. The germline V gene has CDR1 SEHNR and CDR2 FQNEAQ (reference sequence). This CDR3 region has 14 residues. CDR3 residues: CASSLSYSNQPQHF. CDR3 DNA: TGTGCCAGCAGCTTAAGCTATAGCAATCAGCCCCAGCATTTT.